The rows below give T cell receptor beta chains drawn from one sample of a study of breast tumors, draining lymph nodes, adjacent tissues. TCRdb reanalysed the multiplex PCR reads using MiXCR and keeps one entry per CDR3 protein. The table lists tens of thousands of distinct CDR3 sequences, approximately 19% of them singletons. Sequenced input: axillary lymph node tissue. Source of these receptors: a female donor with breast cancer. Some clones in this sample may be carry-over from other donors' samples. Both conserved end residues are part of each CDR3. D genes are given only for firm matches. Clone size appears in some rows only: once, few, many, or a class for an expanded clone.

j_call v_call d_call clone_size cdr3_nt cdr3_aa
TRBJ2-2 TRBV7-3 . . TGTGCCAGCAGCTTACTCCCCCGCAGTGTGGGTTCTGGGGGGCTGTTTTTT CASSLLPRSVGSGGLFF
TRBJ2-3 TRBV6-5 TRBD1 few TGTGCCAGCAGAGACGGGACAGGGATCGGAGATACGCAGTATTTT CASRDGTGIGDTQYF
TRBJ2-3 TRBV15 . many TGTGCCACCAGCAGAATCCCCACAGATACGCAGTATTTT CATSRIPTDTQYF
TRBJ1-2 TRBV20-1 . many TGCAGTGCCCCAGGGGCTGAGAGGTACACCTTC CSAPGAERYTF
TRBJ1-2 TRBV7-9 . many TGTGCCAGCAGTTCCGGGGCCTTCGGCTATGGCTACACCTTC CASSSGAFGYGYTF
TRBJ2-5 TRBV11-3 . . TGTGCCAGCAGCTCCCACCCACAAGGGACCCAGTACTTC CASSSHPQGTQYF
TRBJ2-1 TRBV12-3/TRBV12-4 . many TGTGCCAGCAGTCTTAGAGGAGGGATGAATGAGCAGTTCTTC CASSLRGGMNEQFF
TRBJ1-5 TRBV9 TRBD1 . TGTGCCAGCAGCGAAGGACAGGGGGCCTTCAATCAGCCCCAGCATTTT CASSEGQGAFNQPQHF
TRBJ2-7 TRBV7-6 . many TGTGCCAGCAGCTTAGACTGGTGGGAGGCCAGCGAGCAGTACTTC CASSLDWWEASEQYF
TRBJ2-7 TRBV9 . many TGTGCCAGCACCCTAGACCCTAGCTCCTACGAGCAGTACTTC CASTLDPSSYEQYF
TRBJ2-6 TRBV19 . . TGTGCCAGTAGTTCAGGGTACTCTGGGGCCAACGTCCTGACTTTC CASSSGYSGANVLTF
TRBJ1-2 TRBV2 . many TGTGCCAGCAGTGGACCACAGGGTGGCTATGGCTACACCTTC CASSGPQGGYGYTF
TRBJ2-5 TRBV4-1 . many TGCGCCAGCAGCCACGAGGGCACAGAGACCCAGTACTTC CASSHEGTETQYF
TRBJ2-5 TRBV20-1 TRBD2 many TGCAGTGCTACTAGCGGGAGGGAGGAAGACACCCAGTACTTC CSATSGREEDTQYF
TRBJ2-2 TRBV19 . many TGTGCCAGTAGTTTCCCGGGTAACACCGGGGAGCTGTTTTTT CASSFPGNTGELFF
TRBJ1-2 TRBV6-1 TRBD1 many TGTGCCAGCACCCGACGGACAGGGGAATATGGCTACACCTTC CASTRRTGEYGYTF
TRBJ2-3 TRBV7-9 . many TGTGCCAGCAGCTTAAATAGGAGGTGGGAGTTAGGAGATACGCAGTATTTT CASSLNRRWELGDTQYF
TRBJ2-5 TRBV20-1 . many TGCAGTGCTAGGGGTATTCTGTACCAAGAGACCCAGTACTTC CSARGILYQETQYF
TRBJ2-3 TRBV6-1 TRBD2 . TGTGCCAGCAGCGAAGCGGGGGCAAGCACAGATACGCAGTATTTT CASSEAGASTDTQYF
TRBJ2-7 TRBV10-3 . . TGTGCCATCAGCCAGGGTCCCGAGCAGTACTTC CAISQGPEQYF
TRBJ1-3 TRBV10-3 . many TGTGCCATCAGTGATTGGAGCACCTCTGGAAACACCATATATTTT CAISDWSTSGNTIYF
TRBJ2-5 TRBV7-2 . many TGTGCCAGCAGCTTAGCGGAGACCCAGTACTTC CASSLAETQYF
TRBJ2-2 TRBV19 TRBD2 many TGTGCCAGTAGTATGAGCGGGAGGCGGGTCGGGGAGCTGTTTTTT CASSMSGRRVGELFF
TRBJ2-1 TRBV4-1 TRBD1 many TGCGCCAGCAGCCCTGTAGACAGGGTCAATGAGCAGTTCTTC CASSPVDRVNEQFF
TRBJ2-3 TRBV25-1 . many TGTGCCAGCAGTGAATATACGCAGTATTTT CASSEYTQYF
TRBJ2-5 TRBV11-2 TRBD2 . TGCGCCAGCAGAACTTCGCGGGGGAGGGTGTACCAAGAGACCCAGTACTTC CASRTSRGRVYQETQYF
TRBJ2-3 TRBV5-1 TRBD2 many TGCGCCAGCAGCTTAGGTTTTAGCGGGAGGGCCGCCACAGATACGCAGTATTTT CASSLGFSGRAATDTQYF
TRBJ2-5 TRBV6-5 TRBD2 many TGTGCCAGCAGTCCATGGACTAGCGGAGCCCAAGAGACCCAGTACTTC CASSPWTSGAQETQYF
TRBJ2-7 TRBV19 TRBD1 many TGTGCCAGTAAGTCAGGACAGGGCCCCTACGAGCAGTACTTC CASKSGQGPYEQYF
TRBJ2-7 TRBV12-3/TRBV12-4 . many TGTGCCAGCAGTTTAGGTAGAGGAGGGGAGCAGTACTTC CASSLGRGGEQYF
TRBJ1-5 TRBV20-1 TRBD1 many TGCAGTGCTAGAGATGTTACAGGGGTAGCAAATCAGCCCCAGCATTTT CSARDVTGVANQPQHF
TRBJ2-5 TRBV7-2 TRBD2 . TGTGCCAGCAGCTTCCGGCTAGCGGAGAGCCTAGGGGAGACCCAGTACTTC CASSFRLAESLGETQYF
TRBJ2-1 TRBV20-1 TRBD2 medium-sized TGCAGTGCTAGATTAGGACTAGAGTACAATGAGCAGTTCTTC CSARLGLEYNEQFF
TRBJ2-7 TRBV30 TRBD2 . TGTGCCTGGGGTGTAGGGACTAGCGGGAGGTACGAGCAGTACTTC CAWGVGTSGRYEQYF
TRBJ2-1 TRBV4-3 TRBD2 many TGCGCCAGCAGCTATAGCGGGAGGGCCTCGAATGAGCAGTTCTTC CASSYSGRASNEQFF
TRBJ1-4 TRBV9 . many TGTGCCAGCAGCGTGACCGCCGGGGCTGAAAAACTGTTTTTT CASSVTAGAEKLFF
TRBJ1-4 TRBV3-1 . . TGTGCCAGCAGCCAAACAGGTTATTTTGAAAAACTGTTTTTT CASSQTGYFEKLFF
TRBJ1-5 TRBV5-1 . many TGCGCCAGCAGCTTGGGCTCCTCGGGGCCCCAGCATTTT CASSLGSSGPQHF
TRBJ2-1 TRBV7-6 TRBD2 many TGTGCCAGCAGCTTAACGGTGGGGGGGTACAATGAGCAGTTCTTC CASSLTVGGYNEQFF
TRBJ2-1 TRBV6-4 . few TGTGCCAGCAGTCGTGAGGAAAACAATGAGCAGTTCTTC CASSREENNEQFF
TRBJ2-7 TRBV6-2/TRBV6-3 . many TGTGCCAGCAGTTACCTCGGCGAGCAGTACTTC CASSYLGEQYF